Listed below are T cell receptor beta chains from one sample, sequenced in a study of blood T cell repertoires in COVID-19. Profiling relied on immunoSEQ multiplex PCR, and the TCRdb table lists in-frame clones only, not all of them. The sample lists 310,000 or so clones; around 90% were seen once. What was sequenced was peripheral blood. All receptors derive from a woman aged 45-65 years who had recovered from COVID-19. The CDR3 runs from the conserved cysteine through the conserved F or W. Fields, in order: D gene, clone size, J gene, V gene, CDR3 protein, CDR3 DNA. The D gene is left open where the match is weak. The size of a clone is reported for some rows only, either as once, few or many, or as a class for expanded clones.

d_gene: NA; abundance: NA; j_gene: TRBJ2-7; v_gene: TRBV7-9; CDR3aa: CASSFVPNRQVLGYEQYF; CDR3nt: TGTGCCAGCAGCTTCGTCCCTAACCGACAGGTACTGGGATACGAGCAGTACTTC
d_gene: NA; abundance: NA; j_gene: TRBJ2-1; v_gene: TRBV4-3; CDR3aa: CASSQEPVRYNEQFF; CDR3nt: TGCGCCAGCAGCCAAGAGCCAGTACGATACAATGAGCAGTTCTTC
d_gene: NA; abundance: NA; j_gene: TRBJ1-3; v_gene: TRBV4-3; CDR3aa: CASSQVLLGVTIYF; CDR3nt: TGCGCCAGCAGCCAAGTACTCCTCGGGGTCACCATATATTTT
d_gene: NA; abundance: NA; j_gene: TRBJ1-5; v_gene: TRBV7-9; CDR3aa: CASSAGGEAQPQHF; CDR3nt: TGTGCCAGCAGCGCCGGAGGAGAGGCTCAGCCCCAGCATTTT
d_gene: NA; abundance: NA; j_gene: TRBJ1-1; v_gene: TRBV14; CDR3aa: CASSQTGIRSEAFF; CDR3nt: TGTGCCAGCAGCCAAACGGGGATTAGAAGTGAAGCTTTCTTT
d_gene: TRBD1; abundance: NA; j_gene: TRBJ1-1; v_gene: TRBV19; CDR3aa: CASSKDREGYDTEAFF; CDR3nt: TGTGCCAGTAGTAAGGACAGGGAGGGTTACGACACTGAAGCTTTCTTT
d_gene: NA; abundance: NA; j_gene: TRBJ1-1; v_gene: TRBV6-5; CDR3aa: CASSYGENTEAFF; CDR3nt: TGTGCCAGCAGTTACGGAGAGAACACTGAAGCTTTCTTT
d_gene: TRBD2; abundance: NA; j_gene: TRBJ2-7; v_gene: TRBV7-2; CDR3aa: CASSLVAGGREQYF; CDR3nt: TGTGCCAGCAGCTTAGTAGCGGGGGGGCGGGAGCAGTACTTC
d_gene: NA; abundance: NA; j_gene: TRBJ1-1; v_gene: TRBV5-1; CDR3aa: CASSLVLNTEAFF; CDR3nt: TGCGCCAGCAGCTTGGTCTTGAACACTGAAGCTTTCTTT
d_gene: NA; abundance: NA; j_gene: TRBJ2-3; v_gene: TRBV6-1; CDR3aa: CASSERGPFGDTQYF; CDR3nt: TGTGCCAGCAGTGAAAGGGGCCCTTTTGGAGATACGCAGTATTTT
d_gene: NA; abundance: NA; j_gene: TRBJ2-7; v_gene: TRBV5-1; CDR3aa: CASSLDVRKQYF; CDR3nt: TGCGCCAGCAGCTTGGATGTGCGGAAGCAGTACTTC
d_gene: TRBD1; abundance: NA; j_gene: TRBJ2-1; v_gene: TRBV7-6; CDR3aa: CASSLVRTGGRNEQFF; CDR3nt: TGTGCCAGCAGCTTAGTGCGGACAGGGGGGCGCAATGAGCAGTTCTTC
d_gene: NA; abundance: NA; j_gene: TRBJ2-7; v_gene: TRBV5-1; CDR3aa: CASSYGQPYEQYF; CDR3nt: TGCGCCAGCAGCTATGGACAGCCCTACGAGCAGTACTTC
d_gene: NA; abundance: NA; j_gene: TRBJ1-5; v_gene: TRBV2; CDR3aa: CASSDAGRNQPQHF; CDR3nt: TGTGCCAGCAGTGATGCGGGTCGCAATCAGCCCCAGCATTTT
d_gene: NA; abundance: NA; j_gene: TRBJ1-3; v_gene: TRBV5-5; CDR3aa: CASSYRTGREYTIYF; CDR3nt: TGTGCCAGCAGCTATAGGACGGGAAGGGAGTACACCATATATTTT
d_gene: TRBD1; abundance: NA; j_gene: TRBJ1-3; v_gene: TRBV5-1; CDR3aa: CASSLYRGLLGNTIYF; CDR3nt: TGCGCCAGCAGCTTATACAGGGGGCTTCTTGGAAACACCATATATTTT
d_gene: TRBD1; abundance: NA; j_gene: TRBJ1-1; v_gene: TRBV30; CDR3aa: CAWSGPDRGRTEAFF; CDR3nt: TGTGCCTGGAGTGGGCCTGACAGGGGGCGGACTGAAGCTTTCTTT
d_gene: NA; abundance: NA; j_gene: TRBJ1-2; v_gene: TRBV2; CDR3aa: CASSEQGLRGYTF; CDR3nt: TGTGCCAGCAGTGAACAGGGCTTACGGGGCTACACCTTC
d_gene: NA; abundance: NA; j_gene: TRBJ1-2; v_gene: TRBV3-1/TRBV3-2; CDR3aa: CASSQGLTASNYGYTF; CDR3nt: TGTGCCAGCAGCCAAGGTCTGACAGCCTCTAACTATGGCTACACCTTC
d_gene: TRBD1; abundance: once; j_gene: TRBJ1-3; v_gene: TRBV27; CDR3aa: CASSPELDRGTGNTIYF; CDR3nt: TGTGCCAGCAGTCCGGAGCTAGACAGGGGAACTGGAAACACCATATATTTT
d_gene: TRBD2; abundance: NA; j_gene: TRBJ2-1; v_gene: TRBV9; CDR3aa: CASSVVGLAGGNEQFF; CDR3nt: TGTGCCAGCAGCGTAGTCGGACTAGCGGGGGGCAATGAGCAGTTCTTC
d_gene: TRBD2; abundance: NA; j_gene: TRBJ2-1; v_gene: TRBV27; CDR3aa: CASSDHRDYDNEQFF; CDR3nt: TGTGCCAGCAGTGACCACCGGGACTACGACAATGAGCAGTTCTTC
d_gene: TRBD2; abundance: NA; j_gene: TRBJ2-2; v_gene: TRBV12-5; CDR3aa: CASGLVRSGGFTGELFF; CDR3nt: TGTGCTAGTGGTTTGGTAAGATCCGGGGGGTTCACCGGGGAGCTGTTTTTT
d_gene: TRBD1; abundance: NA; j_gene: TRBJ1-6; v_gene: TRBV5-5; CDR3aa: CASSPRGQGYSPLHF; CDR3nt: TGTGCCAGCAGCCCGAGAGGACAGGGTTATTCACCCCTCCACTTT
d_gene: TRBD1; abundance: NA; j_gene: TRBJ1-4; v_gene: TRBV5-5; CDR3aa: CASSQGGWGEKLFF; CDR3nt: TGTGCCAGCAGCCAGGGGGGATGGGGTGAAAAACTGTTTTTT
d_gene: NA; abundance: NA; j_gene: TRBJ2-5; v_gene: TRBV5-1; CDR3aa: CASSLQGQQETQYF; CDR3nt: TGCGCCAGCAGTCTACAAGGACAGCAAGAGACCCAGTACTTC
d_gene: NA; abundance: NA; j_gene: TRBJ1-2; v_gene: TRBV2; CDR3aa: CASSNGQILKYGYTF; CDR3nt: TGTGCCAGCAGTAATGGACAGATATTAAAATATGGCTACACCTTC
d_gene: NA; abundance: NA; j_gene: TRBJ2-3; v_gene: TRBV30; CDR3aa: CAWGSQTDTQYF; CDR3nt: TGTGCCTGGGGCTCCCAGACAGATACGCAGTATTTT
d_gene: TRBD1; abundance: NA; j_gene: TRBJ1-2; v_gene: TRBV5-1; CDR3aa: CASSFGTGTYGYTF; CDR3nt: TGCGCCAGCAGCTTCGGGACAGGGACCTATGGCTACACCTTC
d_gene: TRBD1; abundance: NA; j_gene: TRBJ1-1; v_gene: TRBV19; CDR3aa: CASSKRDRGAMNTEAFF; CDR3nt: TGTGCCAGTAGTAAACGGGACAGGGGAGCCATGAACACTGAAGCTTTCTTT
d_gene: NA; abundance: once; j_gene: TRBJ1-1; v_gene: TRBV30; CDR3aa: CAWIGLGPRYTEAFF; CDR3nt: TGTGCCTGGATAGGATTGGGGCCGAGATACACTGAAGCTTTCTTT
d_gene: TRBD2; abundance: NA; j_gene: TRBJ2-1; v_gene: TRBV2; CDR3aa: CASRVSGGAGNEQFF; CDR3nt: TGTGCCAGCAGGGTTAGCGGGGGGGCCGGGAATGAGCAGTTCTTC
d_gene: TRBD1; abundance: NA; j_gene: TRBJ1-1; v_gene: TRBV28; CDR3aa: CASSLLRTGETEAFF; CDR3nt: TGTGCCAGCAGTTTACTCCGGACAGGGGAAACTGAAGCTTTCTTT
d_gene: TRBD1; abundance: NA; j_gene: TRBJ1-5; v_gene: TRBV19; CDR3aa: CASSIFPGTGVNQPQHF; CDR3nt: TGTGCCAGTAGTATATTCCCCGGGACAGGGGTTAATCAGCCCCAGCATTTT
d_gene: TRBD1; abundance: NA; j_gene: TRBJ1-6; v_gene: TRBV19; CDR3aa: CASSAGTGPRSPLHF; CDR3nt: TGTGCCAGTTCTGCCGGGACAGGGCCAAGGTCACCCCTCCACTTT
d_gene: NA; abundance: NA; j_gene: TRBJ2-3; v_gene: TRBV5-6; CDR3aa: CASRGAGVTDTQYF; CDR3nt: TGTGCCAGCAGGGGGGCGGGGGTTACAGATACGCAGTATTTT
d_gene: NA; abundance: once; j_gene: TRBJ2-7; v_gene: TRBV6-1; CDR3aa: CASSSGRLSSYEQYF; CDR3nt: TGTGCCAGCAGTTCCGGTAGACTGAGCTCCTACGAGCAGTACTTC
d_gene: NA; abundance: NA; j_gene: TRBJ1-3; v_gene: TRBV6-5; CDR3aa: CASSSVSGNTIYF; CDR3nt: TGTGCCAGCAGTTCGGTTTCTGGAAACACCATATATTTT
d_gene: TRBD1; abundance: once; j_gene: TRBJ1-5; v_gene: TRBV20-1; CDR3aa: CSASSLTQGAMGWDQPQHF; CDR3nt: TGCAGTGCTAGTTCCTTAACACAGGGGGCGATGGGGTGGGATCAGCCCCAGCATTTT
d_gene: NA; abundance: NA; j_gene: TRBJ1-5; v_gene: TRBV19; CDR3aa: CASSGRQGNQPQHF; CDR3nt: TGTGCCAGTAGTGGGAGACAGGGCAATCAGCCCCAGCATTTT
d_gene: TRBD1; abundance: NA; j_gene: TRBJ1-2; v_gene: TRBV6-5; CDR3aa: CASSSTGVGNYGYTF; CDR3nt: TGTGCCAGCAGTTCAACAGGGGTGGGCAACTATGGCTACACCTTC
d_gene: TRBD2; abundance: once; j_gene: TRBJ2-2; v_gene: TRBV4-3; CDR3aa: CASSQGAGVRTGELFF; CDR3nt: TGCGCCAGCAGCCAAGGGGCGGGAGTACGCACCGGGGAGCTGTTTTTT
d_gene: TRBD2; abundance: NA; j_gene: TRBJ2-1; v_gene: TRBV4-3; CDR3aa: CASSPRGAGVYNEQFF; CDR3nt: TGCGCCAGCAGCCCAAGGGGAGCGGGGGTGTACAATGAGCAGTTCTTC
d_gene: NA; abundance: NA; j_gene: TRBJ1-2; v_gene: TRBV5-8; CDR3aa: CASTRGGANYGYTF; CDR3nt: TGTGCCAGCACCCGAGGGGGAGCTAACTATGGCTACACCTTC
d_gene: TRBD2; abundance: NA; j_gene: TRBJ2-1; v_gene: TRBV7-2; CDR3aa: CASSPAGDREQFF; CDR3nt: TGTGCCAGCAGCCCCGCGGGGGATCGTGAGCAGTTCTTC